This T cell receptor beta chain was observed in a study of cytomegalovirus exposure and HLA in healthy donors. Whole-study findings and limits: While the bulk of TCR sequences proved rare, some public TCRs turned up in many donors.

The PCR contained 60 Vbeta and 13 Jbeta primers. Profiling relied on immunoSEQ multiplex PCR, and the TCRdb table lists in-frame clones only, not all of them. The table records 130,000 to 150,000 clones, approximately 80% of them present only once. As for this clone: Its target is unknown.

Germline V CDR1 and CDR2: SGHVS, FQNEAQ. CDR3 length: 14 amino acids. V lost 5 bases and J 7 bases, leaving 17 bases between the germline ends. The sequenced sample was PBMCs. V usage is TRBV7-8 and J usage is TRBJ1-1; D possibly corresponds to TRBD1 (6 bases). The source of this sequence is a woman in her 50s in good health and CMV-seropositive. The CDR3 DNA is TGTGCCAGCAGCCCCATGCTGGGGGCGGGTGAAGCTTTCTTT. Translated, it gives CASSPMLGAGEAFF.